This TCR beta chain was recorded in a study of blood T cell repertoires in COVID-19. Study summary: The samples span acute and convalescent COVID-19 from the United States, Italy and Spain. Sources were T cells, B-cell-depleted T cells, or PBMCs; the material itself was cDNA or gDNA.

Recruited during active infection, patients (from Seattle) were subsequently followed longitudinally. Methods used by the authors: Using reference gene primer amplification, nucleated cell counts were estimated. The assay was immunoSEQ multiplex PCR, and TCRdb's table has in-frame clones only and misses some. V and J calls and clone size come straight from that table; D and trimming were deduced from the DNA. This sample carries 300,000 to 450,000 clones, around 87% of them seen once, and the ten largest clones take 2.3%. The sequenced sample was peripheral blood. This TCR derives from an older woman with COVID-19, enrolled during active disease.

DNA for the CDR3: TGTGCCAGCAGCTTCGGTGATGCCCGTCTTGAAAAACTGTTTTTT. Residues: CASSFGDARLEKLFF. The chain links TRBV7-8 to TRBJ1-4; D gene uncertain. V was clipped by 3 bases and J by 7 bases, with 15 bases between them. The CDR3 is made up of 15 amino acids. The germline V gene has CDR1 SGHVS and CDR2 FQNEAQ.